These 20 T cell receptor beta chains share one sample of origin, sequenced in a study of shared clonotypes between healthy human individuals. Produced via immunoSEQ multiplex PCR; TCRdb's table is partial and in-frame only. The sample lists about 480,000 clones, 79% occurring once. Sequencing was done on a sample of PBMCs. All receptors derive from a woman between 35 and 50 years old in good health. Some clones in this sample may be carry-over from other donors' samples.

The rearrangement joins TRBV28 to TRBJ2-5, with D possibly being TRBD2 (5 bases). V was shortened by 3 bases and J by 5 bases, with 19 bases between the two germline ends. The CDR3 sequence is 16 residues long. Germline loops: CDR1 MDHEN, CDR2 SYDVKM. The DNA for the CDR3 is TGTGCCAGCAGTTTCCCCCTAACTAGTTATCTGGAGACCCAGTACTTC. Its translation: CASSFPLTSYLETQYF.

V and J are TRBV5-1 and TRBJ2-5, with D possibly TRBD2 on 5 matching bases. The CDR3 is 14 residues long. Trimming pared 4 bases from V and 5 bases from J, leaving 15 bases between. From germline, CDR1 is SGHRS and CDR2 YFSETQ. This CDR3 reads CASSTRPSGETQYF. CDR3 nucleotide sequence: TGCGCCAGCAGCACCCGACCGTCGGGGGAGACCCAGTACTTC.

This clone came up once. The J gene is TRBJ2-1, the V gene TRBV4-1; TRBD2 matches 11 bases. Germline V CDR1 and CDR2: MGHRA, YSYEKL. The V and J ends lost 3 bases and 12 bases, in that order; junction bases with no gene match: 7. The CDR3 is 14 amino acids. In nucleotides, the CDR3 is TGCGCCAGCAGCCACCCACTAGCGGGAGAGGTGCAGTTCTTC. Its protein product is CASSHPLAGEVQFF.

This rearrangement joins TRBV30 to TRBJ1-4; TRBD1 agrees at 10 bases. Germline CDR1 reads GTSNPN; CDR2 reads SVGIG (reference sequence). The V segment lost 4 bases and the J segment 8 bases; nucleotides outside the gene matches: 4. The length of the CDR3 is 13 residues. The CDR3: CAWKGTGAEKLFF. DNA of the CDR3: TGTGCCTGGAAAGGGACAGGGGCAGAAAAACTGTTTTTT.

V and J are TRBV7-9 and TRBJ2-1; 7 bases line up with TRBD2. The CDR3 extends over 15 amino acids. The V and J ends lost 1 base and 5 bases, in that order; junction bases with no gene match: 5. CDR1 is SEHNR and CDR2 is FQNEAQ in the germline V gene (reference sequence). The CDR3 nucleotides are TGTGCCAGCAGCTTAGGGGCTAGCGGAGACAATGAGCAGTTCTTC. Translated, it gives CASSLGASGDNEQFF. Supplemented by reference TRBV7-9 and TRBJ2-1, the full variable domain reads DTGVSQNPRHKITKRGQNVTFRCDPISEHNRLYWYRQTLGQGPEFLTYFQNEAQLEKSRLLSDRFSAERPKGSFSTLEIQRTEQGDSAMYLCASSLGASGDNEQFFGPGTRLTVL.

The rearrangement joins TRBV6-1 to TRBJ2-1; D call uncertain. The V end was cut by 6 bases, the J end by 4 bases, with 13 bases between. The CDR3 loop spans 14 amino acids. Germline lookup yields CDR1 MNHNS and CDR2 SASEGT. CDR3 in DNA: TGTGCCAGCAGCCAAAACACAGAATACAATGAGCAGTTCTTC. As protein: CASSQNTEYNEQFF.

The CDR3 sequence is CASSLIRGRDTQYF. The CDR3 DNA reads as TGTGCCAGCAGCTTGATCCGGGGGAGGGATACGCAGTATTTT. The chain employs TRBV7-9 and TRBJ2-3, with TRBD2 as a possible D gene (6 bases). The CDR3 has 14 residues. Looked up from germline, CDR1 is SEHNR and CDR2 is FQNEAQ (reference sequence). Between the trimmed V and J ends, which lost 3 bases and 6 bases, there was a span of 13 bases.

The table lists this clone with many counts. The rearrangement joins TRBV15 to TRBJ2-2, with 8 positions matching TRBD2. V gave up 1 base and J gave up 1 base; unmatched junction bases: 5. Germline loops: CDR1 LNHNV, CDR2 YYDKDF (reference sequence). The CDR3 extends over 17 amino acids. CDR3 sequence reads: CATSRGGSGRNTGELFF. CDR3 nucleotide sequence: TGTGCCACCAGCAGAGGAGGGAGCGGGAGGAACACCGGGGAGCTGTTTTTT.

This clone was seen a few times. This CDR3 is also generated by other DNA sequences in the sample. The CDR3 nucleotides are TGTGCCAGCGGGACAGGGACCTACGAGCAGTACTTC. Its protein product is CASGTGTYEQYF. This sequence joins TRBV25-1 and TRBJ2-5; 9 bases match TRBD1. The closer fit of TRBJ2-7 to the DNA end suggests the J call may be wrong. CDR3 length: 12 residues. Germline CDR1 and CDR2: MGHDK and SYGVNS.

This clone was recorded a few times. The chain uses TRBV7-6 and TRBJ1-2; D uncertain. CDR1 and CDR2 from the germline V gene are SGHVS and FNYEAQ. CDR3 length: 16 amino acids. V was clipped by 5 bases and J by 4 bases, with 20 bases between them. For the CDR3, the DNA is TGTGCCAGCAGCCCCTTGGACCGCGACCGATTCTATGGCTACACCTTC. This translates into CASSPLDRDRFYGYTF.

Many counts were recorded for this clone. The chain is built from TRBV11-1 and TRBJ1-1; the match to TRBD1 covers 7 bases. V shed 5 bases and J 7 bases; nucleotides not matched to a gene: 7. The CDR3 covers 13 residues. Per the germline V gene, CDR1 is SGHAT and CDR2 is FQDESV (reference sequence). In DNA form, the CDR3 reads TGTGCCAGCAGCACCCGACAGGGCGTTGAAGCTTTCTTT. This codes for CASSTRQGVEAFF.

Details on this clone: Other DNA sequences within the sample encode an identical CDR3. V and J are TRBV18 and TRBJ2-3; D remains ambiguous. Trimming removed 2 bases at V and 4 bases at J, with 1 base between. Germline values: CDR1 KGHSH, CDR2 LQKENI. There are 11 residues in the CDR3. The CDR3 reads CASSPADTQYF. CDR3 nucleotide sequence: TGTGCCAGCTCACCAGCAGATACGCAGTATTTT. The entire variable domain, with the rest obtained from reference TRBV18 and TRBJ2-3, is as follows: NAGVMQNPRHLVRRRGQEARLRCSPMKGHSHVYWYRQLPEEGLKFMVYLQKENIIDESGMPKERFSAEFPKEGPSILRIQQVVRGDSAAYFCASSPADTQYFGPGTRLTVL.

The chain uses TRBV7-9 and TRBJ2-1, with a possible D match to TRBD2 (6 bases). V lost 3 bases and J 4 bases, leaving 16 bases between the germline ends. This CDR3 contains 16 residues. Per germline, CDR1 SEHNR and CDR2 FQNEAQ (reference sequence). CDR3 nucleotide sequence: TGTGCCAGCAGCTTTCTTGGCGGAGGGGCATACAATGAGCAGTTCTTC. This gives the protein CASSFLGGGAYNEQFF.

This CDR3 is CASSRLAGGFGGETQYF. CDR3 DNA: TGTGCCAGCAGTAGACTAGCGGGAGGGTTCGGCGGAGAGACCCAGTACTTC. This chain uses TRBV2 with TRBJ2-5; 14 bases line up with TRBD2. This CDR3 has 17 residues. The germline gives CDR1 SNHLY, CDR2 FYNNEI. Germline trimming cut 5 bases from V and 4 bases from J; bases unmatched to any gene: 9.

The chain carries TRBV5-4 and TRBJ2-1; the D gene is possibly TRBD2 (5 bases). The CDR3 sequence is 13 residues long. CDR1 SGHNT and CDR2 YYREEE come from the germline V gene (reference sequence). V was pared by 9 bases and J by 5 bases, with 15 bases between. The CDR3 nucleotides read TGTGCCACCCTCGGGCTAGCTAACAATGAGCAGTTCTTC. It specifies CATLGLANNEQFF.

Here the CDR3 reads CASCRVRNEKLFF. The CDR3 bases are TGTGCCAGCTGCAGGGTCCGAAATGAAAAACTGTTTTTT. V and J are TRBV2 and TRBJ1-4, with D perhaps matching TRBD1 (5 bases). The germline CDR1 and CDR2 sequences are SNHLY and FYNNEI. The CDR3 covers 13 residues. Trimming removed 8 bases at V and 5 bases at J, with 12 bases between.

The chain recombines TRBV7-9 with TRBJ2-1; D call uncertain. The CDR3 has 11 residues. Per the germline V gene, CDR1 is SEHNR and CDR2 is FQNEAQ (reference sequence). Trimming removed 6 bases from V and 9 bases from J, with 9 bases in between. CDR3 region: CASSTLAEQFF. The CDR3, as DNA: TGTGCCAGCAGTACTTTGGCTGAGCAGTTCTTC.

The V gene is TRBV5-1, the J gene TRBJ1-2; D possibly corresponds to TRBD1 (5 bases). Trimming took 4 bases from V and 7 from J, leaving 14 bases between them. Germline V gene lookup returns CDR1 SGHRS and CDR2 YFSETQ. This CDR3 spans 13 amino acids. CDR3 bases: TGCGCCAGCAGCCTGGGGGGTAGGAGTGGCTACACCTTC. As protein: CASSLGGRSGYTF.

The V and J genes are TRBV19 and TRBJ1-2; TRBD1 aligns across 7 bases. The CDR3 is 14 residues long. Unmatched junction bases numbered 8, after V lost 7 bases and J lost 3 bases. Germline V lookup: CDR1 LNHDA, CDR2 SQIVND (reference sequence). The CDR3 DNA follows: TGTGCCAGTACTCCGGGACAGCAATACTATGGCTACACCTTC. As protein: CASTPGQQYYGYTF.

This sequence joins TRBV11-1 and TRBJ2-5; D ambiguous. The CDR3 is 12 residues long. The V end was cut by 4 bases, the J end by 5 bases, with 8 bases between. Germline lookup yields CDR1 SGHAT and CDR2 FQDESV (reference sequence). CDR3 region: CASSSQRETQYF. For the CDR3, the DNA is TGTGCCAGCAGCTCACAGAGGGAGACCCAGTACTTC.